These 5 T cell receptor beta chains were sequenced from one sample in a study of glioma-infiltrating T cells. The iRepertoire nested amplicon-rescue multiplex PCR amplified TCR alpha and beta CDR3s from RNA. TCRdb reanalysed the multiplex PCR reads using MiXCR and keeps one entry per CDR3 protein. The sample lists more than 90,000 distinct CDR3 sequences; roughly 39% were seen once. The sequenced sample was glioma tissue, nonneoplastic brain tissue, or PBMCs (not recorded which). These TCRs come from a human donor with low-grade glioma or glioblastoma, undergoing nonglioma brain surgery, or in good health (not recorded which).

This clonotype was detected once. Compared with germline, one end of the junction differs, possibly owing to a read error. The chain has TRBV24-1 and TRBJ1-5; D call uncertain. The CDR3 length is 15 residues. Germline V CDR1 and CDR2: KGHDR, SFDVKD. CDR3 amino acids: CATSAARSANQPQHF. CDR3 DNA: TGTGCCACAAGTGCTGCTCGGTCAGCTAATCAGCCCCAGCATTTT.

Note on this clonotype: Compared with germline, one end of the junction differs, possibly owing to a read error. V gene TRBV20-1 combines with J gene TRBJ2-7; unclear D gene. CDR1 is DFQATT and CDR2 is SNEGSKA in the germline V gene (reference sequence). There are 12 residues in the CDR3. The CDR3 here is CSAVRDSYERYF. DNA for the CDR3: TGCAGTGCTGTTAGGGATTCCTACGAGCGGTACTTC.

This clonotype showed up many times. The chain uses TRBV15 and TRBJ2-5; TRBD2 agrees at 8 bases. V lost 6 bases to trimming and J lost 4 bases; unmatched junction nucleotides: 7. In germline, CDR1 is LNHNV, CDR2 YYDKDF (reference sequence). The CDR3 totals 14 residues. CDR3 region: CATSHSGIGETQYF. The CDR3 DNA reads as TGTGCCACCAGTCATAGCGGGATAGGAGAGACCCAGTACTTC.

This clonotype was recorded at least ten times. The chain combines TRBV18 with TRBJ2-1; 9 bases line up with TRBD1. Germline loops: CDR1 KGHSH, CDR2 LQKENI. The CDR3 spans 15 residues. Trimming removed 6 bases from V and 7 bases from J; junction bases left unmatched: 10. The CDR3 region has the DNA TGTGCCAGCTCGCCTGCGGGACAGGGTCTAAATGAGCAGTTCTTC. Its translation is CASSPAGQGLNEQFF.

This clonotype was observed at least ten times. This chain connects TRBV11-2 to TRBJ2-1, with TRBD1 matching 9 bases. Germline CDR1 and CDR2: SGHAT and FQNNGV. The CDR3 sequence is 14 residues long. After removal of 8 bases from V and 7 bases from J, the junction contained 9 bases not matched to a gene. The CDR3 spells CASSTGGSENEQFF. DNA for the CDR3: TGTGCCAGCTCGACAGGGGGTAGCGAAAATGAGCAGTTCTTC. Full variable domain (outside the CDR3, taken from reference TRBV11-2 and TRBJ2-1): EAGVAQSPRYKIIEKRQSVAFWCNPISGHATLYWYQQILGQGPKLLIQFQNNGVVDDSQLPKDRFSAERLKGVDSTLKIQPAKLEDSAVYLCASSTGGSENEQFFGPGTRLTVL.